The 17 T cell receptor beta chains reported below all come from one sample, sequenced in a study of blood T cells in healthy people across ages. Primers used in a second PCR of roughly 6 to 11 cycles were a sample-barcoded 5' primer and a J-beta primer mix. Via MiXCR, TCRdb re-called the 5' RACE reads, giving one row per CDR3 protein. There are about 800,000 distinct CDR3 sequences in the sample; 58% occur only once, and approximately 20% lies in the top ten. The sequencing input was blood. Receptors were obtained from a man in his thirties or forties in good health.

In its sample, this clonotype was seen a few times. The chain links TRBV20-1 to TRBJ2-1, with a possible D match to TRBD1 (6 bases). Trimming took off 7 bases at V and 6 bases at J, with 13 bases between the two ends. CDR3 length: 12 residues. Germline CDR1 is DFQATT and CDR2 is SNEGSKA (reference sequence). For the CDR3, the DNA is TGCAGTGTCGGGCAGGGGCTCAATGAGCAGTTCTTC. It is translated as CSVGQGLNEQFF.

This clonotype was detected only a few times. The chain has TRBV4-1 and TRBJ2-3, with 8 bases fitting TRBD2. V lost 1 base and J lost 6; bases outside the gene matches: 3. The CDR3 has 14 amino acids. The germline V gene has CDR1 MGHRA and CDR2 YSYEKL. CDR3 nucleotides: TGCGCCAGCAGCCAAGGCTTAGCGGGGGATACGCAGTATTTT. Translating it yields CASSQGLAGDTQYF.

The CDR3 sequence is CASSKHGTDYNEQYF. The DNA for the CDR3 is TGTGCCAGCAGCAAACACGGGACAGATTACAATGAGCAGTACTTC. This chain joins TRBV21-1 and TRBJ2-1; no check of the table's D call, TRBD1, against the DNA was made. The J call is uncertain, as TRBJ2-7 better fits the DNA end. TRBV21-1 counts as a pseudogene. The CDR3 sequence is 15 residues long.

The chain is built from TRBV5-6 and TRBJ1-1; D not certain. V lost 3 bases and J lost 3, with 9 bases in between. The CDR3 is 13 residues long. Per germline, CDR1 SGHDT and CDR2 YYEEEE. The CDR3 DNA reads as TGTGCCAGCAGCTCAGGATCGGACACTGAAGCTTTCTTT. Its translation is CASSSGSDTEAFF.

The chain recombines TRBV20-1 with TRBJ1-5, with 10 bases matching TRBD1. This CDR3 is built from 16 residues. Germline CDR1 reads DFQATT; CDR2 reads SNEGSKA (reference sequence). The junction had 7 bases not matched to a gene; V was cut back by 3 bases and J by 2 bases. The CDR3 protein is CSASWPGQGRNQPQHF. The CDR3 DNA is TGCAGTGCTAGTTGGCCGGGACAGGGGCGCAATCAGCCCCAGCATTTT.

This chain connects TRBV20-1 to TRBJ1-6, with D unclear. The CDR3 contains 12 residues. Germline loops: CDR1 DFQATT, CDR2 SNEGSKA (reference sequence). V dropped 3 bases and J dropped 7 bases, with 7 bases sitting between them. The CDR3 bases are TGCAGTGCTAGTGCGGGGAATTCACCCCTCCACTTT. Translating it yields CSASAGNSPLHF.

V gene TRBV6-2 or TRBV6-3 combines with J gene TRBJ2-5; no reliable D call. V shed 7 bases and J shed 0 bases, with 18 bases lying between them. Germline CDR1 reads MNHEY; CDR2 reads SVGEGT. This CDR3 region has 16 residues. Written as DNA, the CDR3 is TGTGCCAGCACCCGAGGTCCGCGATTTTACCAAGAGACCCAGTACTTC. The encoded protein is CASTRGPRFYQETQYF.

There are a few counts of this clonotype. The chain joins TRBV7-2 to TRBJ2-1; no clear D. The CDR3 consists of 15 residues. CDR1 and CDR2 (germline): SGHTA, FQGNSA. The germline V and J ends were trimmed by 2 bases and 7 bases, with 15 bases remaining between them. DNA of the CDR3: TGTGCCAGCAGCTTAATTGCCCTTACTTTAAATGAGCAGTTCTTC. This codes for CASSLIALTLNEQFF. The full variable domain, completed using reference TRBV7-2 and TRBJ2-1, is GAGVSQSPSNKVTEKGKDVELRCDPISGHTALYWYRQSLGQGLEFLIYFQGNSAPDKSGLPSDRFSAERTGGSVSTLTIQRTQQEDSAVYLCASSLIALTLNEQFFGPGTRLTVL.

The CDR3 DNA sequence: TGCAGTGCTAAGAACGGGACGGGTTCCTACGAGCAGTACTTC. Translated, it gives CSAKNGTGSYEQYF. The chain joins TRBV20-1 to TRBJ2-7; D possibly uses TRBD1 or TRBD2 (5 bases each). Germline CDR1 and CDR2: DFQATT and SNEGSKA (reference sequence). This CDR3 region has 14 residues. V shed 4 bases and J shed 1 base, with 14 bases lying between them.

The chain carries TRBV6-6 and TRBJ1-2, with D unresolved. The germline V gene encodes CDR1 MNHNY and CDR2 SVGAGI (reference sequence). This CDR3 region has 17 residues. V lost 0 bases, J lost 6 bases, and 20 bases lay in between. This CDR3 reads CASSYSSLAVGMDGYTF. The CDR3 DNA is TGTGCCAGCAGTTACTCCTCCCTAGCTGTCGGGATGGATGGCTACACCTTC.

This clonotype was recorded once. The V and J genes are TRBV28 and TRBJ2-7; D tentatively fits TRBD1 or TRBD2 (6 bases each). From germline, CDR1 is MDHEN and CDR2 SYDVKM. V lost 7 bases and J 2 bases, leaving 15 bases between the germline ends. This CDR3 is built from 14 residues. The CDR3 bases are TGTGCCAGCAAAACCGGGGGCGTTACCTACGAGCAGTACTTC. Protein: CASKTGGVTYEQYF.

Only a few counts were recorded for this clonotype. As DNA, the CDR3 is TGTGCCACCCAACGGAGCGGGGGGGTTGACAATGAGCAGTTCTTC. It is translated as CATQRSGGVDNEQFF. This chain joins TRBV10-3 and TRBJ2-1; 10 bases map to TRBD2. The germline gives CDR1 ENHRY, CDR2 SYGVKD. CDR3 size: 15 residues. V lost 10 bases, J lost 5 bases, and 11 bases stayed unmatched.

The V gene is TRBV7-2, the J gene TRBJ2-7; a weak D match, TRBD1 (5 bases). Germline lookup yields CDR1 SGHTA and CDR2 FQGNSA. The CDR3 totals 15 residues. V lost 0 bases and J lost 1, with 10 bases in between. For the CDR3, the DNA is TGTGCCAGCAGCTTAGCAGCAGGGAAGTCCTACGAGCAGTACTTC. Protein product: CASSLAAGKSYEQYF. The full variable domain, in which reference TRBV7-2 and TRBJ2-7 provide the parts outside the CDR3, is GAGVSQSPSNKVTEKGKDVELRCDPISGHTALYWYRQSLGQGLEFLIYFQGNSAPDKSGLPSDRFSAERTGGSVSTLTIQRTQQEDSAVYLCASSLAAGKSYEQYFGPGTRLTVT.

J is TRBJ1-1 and V is TRBV4-2; tentative D call: TRBD1 (6 bases). CDR1 is LGHNA, CDR2 YNFKEQ, per germline. The ends were cut back, 1 base at V and 5 bases at J, with 11 bases in the middle. The CDR3 covers 14 residues. The CDR3 sequence: CASSQVNRDTEAFF. CDR3 coding DNA: TGTGCCAGCAGCCAAGTGAACAGGGATACTGAAGCTTTCTTT.

V gene TRBV7-2 combines with J gene TRBJ2-5, with D maybe TRBD1 (5 bases). Per the germline V gene, CDR1 is SGHTA and CDR2 is FQGNSA. V was shortened by 2 bases and J by 5 bases, with 15 bases between the two germline ends. The CDR3 is 15 amino acids. The CDR3 DNA follows: TGTGCCAGCAGCTTATTACCGATACAGGCGGAGACCCAGTACTTC. Translated, it gives CASSLLPIQAETQYF.

The V call is TRBV12-3 or TRBV12-4, the J call TRBJ1-1; D is uncertain. This CDR3 contains 14 residues. V was trimmed by 3 bases and J by 0 bases, leaving 8 bases between them. CDR3 loop: CASSFTYMNTEAFF. For the CDR3, the DNA is TGTGCCAGCAGTTTCACATATATGAACACTGAAGCTTTCTTT.

V gene TRBV7-8 combines with J gene TRBJ2-5; weak D call: TRBD2 (6 bases). The CDR3 is 17 residues long. Germline assignment: CDR1 SGHVS and CDR2 FQNEAQ. Trimming pared 6 bases from V and 5 bases from J, leaving 25 bases between. CDR3 sequence (DNA): TGTGCCAGCAGTTTTGTTTGGCGGGACCCCACGAAGGAGACCCAGTACTTC. This gives the protein CASSFVWRDPTKETQYF. The full variable domain, its missing parts supplied by reference TRBV7-8 and TRBJ2-5, is GAGVSQSPRYKVAKRGQDVALRCDPISGHVSLFWYQQALGQGPEFLTYFQNEAQLDKSGLPSDRFFAERPEGSVSTLKIQRTQQEDSAVYLCASSFVWRDPTKETQYFGPGTRLLVL.